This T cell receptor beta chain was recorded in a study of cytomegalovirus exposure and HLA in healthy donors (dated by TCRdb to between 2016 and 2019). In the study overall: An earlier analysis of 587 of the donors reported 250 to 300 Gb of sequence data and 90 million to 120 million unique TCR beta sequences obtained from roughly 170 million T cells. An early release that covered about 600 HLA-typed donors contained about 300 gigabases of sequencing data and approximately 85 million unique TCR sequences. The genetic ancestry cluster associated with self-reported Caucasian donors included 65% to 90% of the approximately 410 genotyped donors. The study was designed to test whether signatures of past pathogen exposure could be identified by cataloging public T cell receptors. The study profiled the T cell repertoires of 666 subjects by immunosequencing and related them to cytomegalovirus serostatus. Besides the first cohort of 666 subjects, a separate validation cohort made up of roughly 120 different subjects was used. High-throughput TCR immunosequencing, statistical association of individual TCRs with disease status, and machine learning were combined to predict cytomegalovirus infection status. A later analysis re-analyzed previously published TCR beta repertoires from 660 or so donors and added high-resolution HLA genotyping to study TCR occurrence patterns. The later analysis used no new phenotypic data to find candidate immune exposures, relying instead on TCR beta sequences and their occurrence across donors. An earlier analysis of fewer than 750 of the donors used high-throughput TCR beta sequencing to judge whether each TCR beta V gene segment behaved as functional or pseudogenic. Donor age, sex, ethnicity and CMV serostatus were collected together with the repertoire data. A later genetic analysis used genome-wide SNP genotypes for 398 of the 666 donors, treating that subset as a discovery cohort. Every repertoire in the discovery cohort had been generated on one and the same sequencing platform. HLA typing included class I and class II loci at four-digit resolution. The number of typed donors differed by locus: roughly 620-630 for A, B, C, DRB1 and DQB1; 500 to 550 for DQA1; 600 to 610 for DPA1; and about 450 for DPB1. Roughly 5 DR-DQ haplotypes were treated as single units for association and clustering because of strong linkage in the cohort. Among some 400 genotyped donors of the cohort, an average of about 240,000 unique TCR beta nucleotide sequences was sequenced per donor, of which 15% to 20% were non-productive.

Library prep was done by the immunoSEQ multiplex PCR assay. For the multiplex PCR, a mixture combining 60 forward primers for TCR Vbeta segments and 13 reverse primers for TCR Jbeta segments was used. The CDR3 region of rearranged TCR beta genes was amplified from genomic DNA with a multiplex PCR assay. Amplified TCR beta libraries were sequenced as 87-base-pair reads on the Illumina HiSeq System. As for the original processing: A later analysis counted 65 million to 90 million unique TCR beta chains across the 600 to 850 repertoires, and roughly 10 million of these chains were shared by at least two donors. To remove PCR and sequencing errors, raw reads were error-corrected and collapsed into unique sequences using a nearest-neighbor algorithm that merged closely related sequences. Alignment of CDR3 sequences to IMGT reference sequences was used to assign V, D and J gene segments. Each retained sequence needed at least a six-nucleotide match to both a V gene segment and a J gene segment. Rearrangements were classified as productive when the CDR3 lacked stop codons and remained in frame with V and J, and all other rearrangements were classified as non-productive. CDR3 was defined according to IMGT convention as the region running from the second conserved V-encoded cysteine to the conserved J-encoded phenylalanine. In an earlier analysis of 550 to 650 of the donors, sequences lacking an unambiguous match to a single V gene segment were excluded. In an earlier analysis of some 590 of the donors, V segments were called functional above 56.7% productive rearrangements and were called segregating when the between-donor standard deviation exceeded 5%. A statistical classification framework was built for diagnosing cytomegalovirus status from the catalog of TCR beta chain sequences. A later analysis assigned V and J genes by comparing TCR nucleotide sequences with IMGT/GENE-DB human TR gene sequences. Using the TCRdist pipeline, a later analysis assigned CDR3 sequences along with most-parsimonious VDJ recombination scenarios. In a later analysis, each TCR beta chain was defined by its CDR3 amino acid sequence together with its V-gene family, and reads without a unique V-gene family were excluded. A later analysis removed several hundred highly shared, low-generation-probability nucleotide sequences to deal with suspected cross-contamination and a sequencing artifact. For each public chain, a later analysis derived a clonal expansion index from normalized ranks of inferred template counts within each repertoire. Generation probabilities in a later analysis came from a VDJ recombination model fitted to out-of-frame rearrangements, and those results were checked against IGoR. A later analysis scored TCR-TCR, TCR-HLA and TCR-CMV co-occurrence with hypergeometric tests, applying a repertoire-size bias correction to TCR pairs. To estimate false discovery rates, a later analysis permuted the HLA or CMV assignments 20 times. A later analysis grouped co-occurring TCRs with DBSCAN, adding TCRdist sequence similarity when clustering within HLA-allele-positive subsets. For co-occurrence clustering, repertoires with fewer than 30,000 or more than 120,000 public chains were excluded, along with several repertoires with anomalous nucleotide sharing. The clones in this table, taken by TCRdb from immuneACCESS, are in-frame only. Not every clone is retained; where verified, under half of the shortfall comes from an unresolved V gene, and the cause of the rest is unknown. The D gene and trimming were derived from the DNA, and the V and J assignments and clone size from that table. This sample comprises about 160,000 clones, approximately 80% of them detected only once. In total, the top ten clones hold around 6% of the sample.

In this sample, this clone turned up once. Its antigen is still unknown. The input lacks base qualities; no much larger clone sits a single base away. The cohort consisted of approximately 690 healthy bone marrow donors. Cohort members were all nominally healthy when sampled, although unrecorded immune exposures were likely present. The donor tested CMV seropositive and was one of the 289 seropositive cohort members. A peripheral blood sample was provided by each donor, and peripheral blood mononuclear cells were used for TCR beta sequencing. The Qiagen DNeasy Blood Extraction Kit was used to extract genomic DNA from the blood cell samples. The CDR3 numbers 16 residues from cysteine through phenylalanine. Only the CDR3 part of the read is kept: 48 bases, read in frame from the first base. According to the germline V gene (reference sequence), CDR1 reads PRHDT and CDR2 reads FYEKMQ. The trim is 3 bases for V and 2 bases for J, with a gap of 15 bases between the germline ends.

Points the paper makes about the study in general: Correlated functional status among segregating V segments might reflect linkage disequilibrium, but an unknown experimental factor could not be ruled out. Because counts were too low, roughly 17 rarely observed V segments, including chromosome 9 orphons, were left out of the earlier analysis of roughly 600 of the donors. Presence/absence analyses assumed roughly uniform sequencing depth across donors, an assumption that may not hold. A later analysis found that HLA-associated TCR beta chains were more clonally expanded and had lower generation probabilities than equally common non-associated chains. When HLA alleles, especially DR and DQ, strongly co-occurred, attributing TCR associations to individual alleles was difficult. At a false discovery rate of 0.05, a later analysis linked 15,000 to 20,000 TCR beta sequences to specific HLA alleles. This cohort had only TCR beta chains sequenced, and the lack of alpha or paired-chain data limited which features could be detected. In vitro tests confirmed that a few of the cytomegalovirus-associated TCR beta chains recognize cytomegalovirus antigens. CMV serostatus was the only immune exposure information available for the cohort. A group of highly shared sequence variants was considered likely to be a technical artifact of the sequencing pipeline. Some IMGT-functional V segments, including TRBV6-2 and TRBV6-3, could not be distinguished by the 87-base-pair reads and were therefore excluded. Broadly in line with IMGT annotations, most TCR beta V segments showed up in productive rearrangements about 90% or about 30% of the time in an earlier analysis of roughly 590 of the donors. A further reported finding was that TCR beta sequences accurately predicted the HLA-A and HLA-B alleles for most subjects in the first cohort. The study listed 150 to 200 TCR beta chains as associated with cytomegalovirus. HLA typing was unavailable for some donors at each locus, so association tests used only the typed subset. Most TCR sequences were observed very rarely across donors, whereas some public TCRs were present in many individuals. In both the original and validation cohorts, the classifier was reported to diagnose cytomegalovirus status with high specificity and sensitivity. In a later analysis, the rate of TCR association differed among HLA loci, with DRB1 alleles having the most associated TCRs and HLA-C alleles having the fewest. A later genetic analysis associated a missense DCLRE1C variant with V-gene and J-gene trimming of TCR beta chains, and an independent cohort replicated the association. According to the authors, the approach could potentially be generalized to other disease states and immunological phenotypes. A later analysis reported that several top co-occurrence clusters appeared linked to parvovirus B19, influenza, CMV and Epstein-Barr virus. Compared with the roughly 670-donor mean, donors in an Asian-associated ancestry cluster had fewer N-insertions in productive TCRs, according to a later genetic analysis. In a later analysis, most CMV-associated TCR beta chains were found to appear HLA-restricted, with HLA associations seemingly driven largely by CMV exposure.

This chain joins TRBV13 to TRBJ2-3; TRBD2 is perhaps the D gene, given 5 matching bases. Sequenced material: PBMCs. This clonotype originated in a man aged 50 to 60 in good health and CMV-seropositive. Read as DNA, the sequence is TGTGCCAGCAGCTTGCGGGCGGGCCCTAACACAGATACGCAGTATTTT. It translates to CASSLRAGPNTDTQYF.